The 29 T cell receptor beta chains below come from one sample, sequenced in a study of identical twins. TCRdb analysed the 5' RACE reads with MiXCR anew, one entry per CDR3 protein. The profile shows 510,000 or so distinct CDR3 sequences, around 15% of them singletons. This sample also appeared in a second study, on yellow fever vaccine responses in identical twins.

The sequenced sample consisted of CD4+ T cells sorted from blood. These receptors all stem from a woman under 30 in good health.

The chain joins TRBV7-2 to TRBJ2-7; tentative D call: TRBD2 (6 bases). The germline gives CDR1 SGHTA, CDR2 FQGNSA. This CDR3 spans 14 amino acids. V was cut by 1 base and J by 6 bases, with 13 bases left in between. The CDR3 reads CASSLVQGGAEQYF. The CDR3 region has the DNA TGTGCCAGCAGCTTAGTTCAGGGAGGTGCCGAGCAGTACTTC.

The DNA for the CDR3 is TGTGCCAGCAGCTTGGCCCAGGGGGCTGGGGCCAACGTCCTGACTTTC. It encodes CASSLAQGAGANVLTF. The rearrangement links TRBV7-9 to TRBJ2-6, with 7 bases matching TRBD1. The V segment lost 3 bases and the J segment 2 bases; nucleotides outside the gene matches: 4. Per the germline V gene, CDR1 is SEHNR and CDR2 is FQNEAQ (reference sequence). The CDR3 runs 16 residues.

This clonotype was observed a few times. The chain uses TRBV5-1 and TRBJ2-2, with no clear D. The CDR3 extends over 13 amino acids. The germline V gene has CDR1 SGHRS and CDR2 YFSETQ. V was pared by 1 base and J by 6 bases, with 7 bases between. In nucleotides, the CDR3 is TGCGCCAGCAGCTTGTTAGGCCCCGGGGAGCTGTTTTTT. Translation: CASSLLGPGELFF.

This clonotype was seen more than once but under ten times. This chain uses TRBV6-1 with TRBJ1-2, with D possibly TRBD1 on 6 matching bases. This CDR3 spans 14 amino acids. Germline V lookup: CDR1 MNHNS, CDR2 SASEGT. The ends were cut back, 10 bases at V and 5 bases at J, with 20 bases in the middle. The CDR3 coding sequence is TGTGCCATCTCCCCCTCTGGGGGGCAGTATGGCTACACCTTC. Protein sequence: CAISPSGGQYGYTF.

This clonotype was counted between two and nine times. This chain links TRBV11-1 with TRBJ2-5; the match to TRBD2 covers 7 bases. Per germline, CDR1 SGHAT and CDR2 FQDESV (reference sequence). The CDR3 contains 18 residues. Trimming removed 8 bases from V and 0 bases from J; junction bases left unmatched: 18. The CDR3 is CASPPSGSGIKYQETQYF. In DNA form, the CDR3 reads TGTGCCAGCCCCCCTTCTGGAAGCGGGATCAAGTACCAAGAGACCCAGTACTTC.

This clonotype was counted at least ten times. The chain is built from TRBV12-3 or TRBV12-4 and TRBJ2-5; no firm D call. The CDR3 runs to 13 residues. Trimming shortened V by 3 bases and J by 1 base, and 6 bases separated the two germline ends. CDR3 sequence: CASSFGSQETQYF. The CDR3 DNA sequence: TGTGCCAGCAGTTTCGGCAGCCAAGAGACCCAGTACTTC.

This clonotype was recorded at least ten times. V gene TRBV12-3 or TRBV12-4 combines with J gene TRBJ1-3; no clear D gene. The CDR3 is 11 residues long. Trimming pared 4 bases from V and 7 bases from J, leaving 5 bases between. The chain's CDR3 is CASSSGNTIYF. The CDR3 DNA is TGTGCCAGCAGTTCCGGGAACACCATATATTTT.

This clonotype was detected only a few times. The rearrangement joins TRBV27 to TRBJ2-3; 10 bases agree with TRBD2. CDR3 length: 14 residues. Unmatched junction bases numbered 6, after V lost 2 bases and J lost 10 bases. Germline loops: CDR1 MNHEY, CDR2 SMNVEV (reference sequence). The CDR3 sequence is CASSLGPSGGAQYF. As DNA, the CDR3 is TGTGCCAGCAGTTTAGGCCCTAGCGGGGGAGCGCAGTATTTT.

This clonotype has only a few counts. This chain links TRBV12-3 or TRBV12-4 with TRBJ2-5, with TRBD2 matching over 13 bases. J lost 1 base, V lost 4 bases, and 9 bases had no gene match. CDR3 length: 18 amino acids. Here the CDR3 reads CASSSLLGLAGAQETQYF. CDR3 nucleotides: TGTGCCAGCAGTTCCCTCCTAGGACTAGCGGGGGCCCAAGAGACCCAGTACTTC.

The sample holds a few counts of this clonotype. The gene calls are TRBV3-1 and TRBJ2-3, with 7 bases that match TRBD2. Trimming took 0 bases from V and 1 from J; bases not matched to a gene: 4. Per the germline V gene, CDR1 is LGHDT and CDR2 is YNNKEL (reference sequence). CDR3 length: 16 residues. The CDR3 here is CASSQEGGIGTDTQYF. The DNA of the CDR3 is TGTGCCAGCAGCCAAGAGGGAGGGATTGGCACAGATACGCAGTATTTT.

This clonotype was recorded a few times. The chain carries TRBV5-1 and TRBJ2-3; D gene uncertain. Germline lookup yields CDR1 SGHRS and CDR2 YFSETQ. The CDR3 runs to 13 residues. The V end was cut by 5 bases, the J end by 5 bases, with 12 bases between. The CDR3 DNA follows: TGCGCCAGCAGATGGACGGGTGTAGATACGCAGTATTTT. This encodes CASRWTGVDTQYF.

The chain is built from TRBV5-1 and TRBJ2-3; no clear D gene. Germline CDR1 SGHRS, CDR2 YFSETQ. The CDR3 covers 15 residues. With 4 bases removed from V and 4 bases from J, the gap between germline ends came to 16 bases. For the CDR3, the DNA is TGCGCCAGCAGCGAAAGCCCCCCAAATGCAGATACGCAGTATTTT. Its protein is CASSESPPNADTQYF.

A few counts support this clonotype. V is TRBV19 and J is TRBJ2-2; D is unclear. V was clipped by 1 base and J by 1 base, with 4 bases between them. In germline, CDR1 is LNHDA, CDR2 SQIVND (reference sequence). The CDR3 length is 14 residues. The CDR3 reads CASSIGRNTGELFF. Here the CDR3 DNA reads TGTGCCAGTAGTATAGGCCGGAACACCGGGGAGCTGTTTTTT.

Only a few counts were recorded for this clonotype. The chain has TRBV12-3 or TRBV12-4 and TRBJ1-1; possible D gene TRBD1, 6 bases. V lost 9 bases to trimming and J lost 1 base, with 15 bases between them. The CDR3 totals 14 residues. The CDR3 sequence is CASEPGARNTEAFF. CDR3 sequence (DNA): TGTGCCAGTGAACCAGGGGCCAGGAACACTGAAGCTTTCTTT.

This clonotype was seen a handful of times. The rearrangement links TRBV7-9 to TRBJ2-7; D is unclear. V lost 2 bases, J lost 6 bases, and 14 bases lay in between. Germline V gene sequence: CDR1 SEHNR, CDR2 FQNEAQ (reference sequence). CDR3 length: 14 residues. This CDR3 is CASSLRPLNLEQYV. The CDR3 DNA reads TGTGCCAGCAGCTTACGGCCCCTCAATCTCGAGCAGTACGTC.

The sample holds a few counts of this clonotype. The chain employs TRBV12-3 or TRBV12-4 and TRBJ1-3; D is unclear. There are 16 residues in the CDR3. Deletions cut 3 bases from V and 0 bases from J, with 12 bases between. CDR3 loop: CASSLSTQSSGNTIYF. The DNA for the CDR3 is TGTGCCAGCAGTTTGTCCACTCAGAGCTCTGGAAACACCATATATTTT.

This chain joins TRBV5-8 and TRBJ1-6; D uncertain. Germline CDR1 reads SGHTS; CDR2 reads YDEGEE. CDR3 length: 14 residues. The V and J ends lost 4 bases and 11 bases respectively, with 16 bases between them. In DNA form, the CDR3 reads TGTGCCAGCAGCCTCCCGGGGTTAGAGACACCCCTCCACTTT. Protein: CASSLPGLETPLHF.

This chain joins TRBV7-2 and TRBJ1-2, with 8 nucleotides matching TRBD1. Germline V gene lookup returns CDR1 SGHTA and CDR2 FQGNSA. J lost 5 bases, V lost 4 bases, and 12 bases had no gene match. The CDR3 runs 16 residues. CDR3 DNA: TGTGCCAGCAGCTCCGAGGGACAGGTCCCAGGGTATGGCTACACCTTC. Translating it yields CASSSEGQVPGYGYTF.

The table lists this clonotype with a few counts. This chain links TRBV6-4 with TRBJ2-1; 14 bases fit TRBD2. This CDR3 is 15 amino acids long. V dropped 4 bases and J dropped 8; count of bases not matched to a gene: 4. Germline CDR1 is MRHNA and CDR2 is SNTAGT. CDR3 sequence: CASSAGTSGGHEQFF. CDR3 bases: TGTGCCAGCAGTGCGGGGACTAGCGGGGGCCATGAGCAGTTCTTC.

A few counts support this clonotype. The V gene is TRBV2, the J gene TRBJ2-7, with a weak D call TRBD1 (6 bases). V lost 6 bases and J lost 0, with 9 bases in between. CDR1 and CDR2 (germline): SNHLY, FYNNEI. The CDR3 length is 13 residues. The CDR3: CASRETGSYEQYF. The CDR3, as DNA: TGTGCCAGCAGGGAGACAGGCTCCTACGAGCAGTACTTC.

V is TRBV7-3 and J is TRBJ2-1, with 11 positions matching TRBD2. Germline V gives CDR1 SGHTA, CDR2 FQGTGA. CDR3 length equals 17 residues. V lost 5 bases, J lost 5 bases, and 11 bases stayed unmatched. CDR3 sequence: CASSPDSGRAWNNEQFF. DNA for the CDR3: TGTGCCAGCAGCCCAGATAGCGGGAGGGCTTGGAACAATGAGCAGTTCTTC.

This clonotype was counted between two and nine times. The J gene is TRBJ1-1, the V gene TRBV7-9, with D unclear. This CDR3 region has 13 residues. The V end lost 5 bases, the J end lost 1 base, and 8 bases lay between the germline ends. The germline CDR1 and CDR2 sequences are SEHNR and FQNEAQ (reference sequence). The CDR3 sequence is CASSISANTEAFF. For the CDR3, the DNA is TGTGCCAGCAGCATCAGTGCGAACACTGAAGCTTTCTTT.

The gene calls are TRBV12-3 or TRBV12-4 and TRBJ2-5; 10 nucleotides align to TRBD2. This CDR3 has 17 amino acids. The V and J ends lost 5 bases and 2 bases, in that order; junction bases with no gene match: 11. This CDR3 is CASSILSGRARQETQYF. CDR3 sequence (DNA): TGTGCCAGCAGTATCCTAAGCGGGAGGGCCCGGCAAGAGACCCAGTACTTC.

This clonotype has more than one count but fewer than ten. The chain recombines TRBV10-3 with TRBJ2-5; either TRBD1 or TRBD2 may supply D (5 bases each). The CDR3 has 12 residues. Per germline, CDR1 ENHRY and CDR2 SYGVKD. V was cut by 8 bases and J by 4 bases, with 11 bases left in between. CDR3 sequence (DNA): TGTGCCATCGGGATGGGACCAGAGACCCAGTACTTC. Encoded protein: CAIGMGPETQYF.

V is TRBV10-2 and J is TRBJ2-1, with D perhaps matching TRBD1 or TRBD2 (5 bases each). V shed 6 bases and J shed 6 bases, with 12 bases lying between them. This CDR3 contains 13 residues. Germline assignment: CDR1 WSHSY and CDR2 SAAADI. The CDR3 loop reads CASSHGTVNEQFF. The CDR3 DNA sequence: TGCGCCAGCAGCCATGGGACCGTCAATGAGCAGTTCTTC.

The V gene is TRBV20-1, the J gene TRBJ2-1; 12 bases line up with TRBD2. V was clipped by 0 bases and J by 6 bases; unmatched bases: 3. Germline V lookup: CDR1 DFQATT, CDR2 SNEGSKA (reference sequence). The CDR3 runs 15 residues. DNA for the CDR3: TGCAGTGCTAGAGAGGCTAGCGGGAGGGCCAATGAGCAGTTCTTC. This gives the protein CSAREASGRANEQFF.

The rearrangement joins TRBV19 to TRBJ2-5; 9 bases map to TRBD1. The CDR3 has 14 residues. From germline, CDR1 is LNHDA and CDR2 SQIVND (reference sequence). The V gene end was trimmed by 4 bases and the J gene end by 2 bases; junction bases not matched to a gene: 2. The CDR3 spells CASSKDRGQETQYF. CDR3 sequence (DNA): TGTGCCAGTAGTAAGGACAGGGGACAAGAGACCCAGTACTTC.

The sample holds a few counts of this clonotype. CDR3 amino acids: CASSFGGGRSYEQYV. The CDR3 DNA is TGTGCCAGCAGTTTCGGTGGGGGCCGCTCCTACGAGCAGTACGTC. The chain joins TRBV12-3 or TRBV12-4 to TRBJ2-7; tentative D call: TRBD1 (6 bases). This CDR3 region has 15 residues. The germline V and J ends were trimmed by 3 bases and 0 bases, with 12 bases remaining between them.

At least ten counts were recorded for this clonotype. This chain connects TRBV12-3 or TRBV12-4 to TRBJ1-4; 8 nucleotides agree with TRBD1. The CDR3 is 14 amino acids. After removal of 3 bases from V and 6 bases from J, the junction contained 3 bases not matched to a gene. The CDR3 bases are TGTGCCAGCAGTTTCACAGGGGGACATGAAAAACTGTTTTTT. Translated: CASSFTGGHEKLFF.